A selection of T cell receptor beta chains follows, all from one sample in a study of PD-1 blockade in classical Hodgkin lymphoma. The repertoire was sequenced with immunoSEQ multiplex PCR; TCRdb's copy has only in-frame clones and lacks some. The profile covers approximately 25,000 clones, with 84% appearing a single time and roughly 1.8% taken by the ten largest. Sequences were derived from CD4+ T cells from blood, sampled at baseline. The receptors originated from a human donor with classical Hodgkin lymphoma. Both conserved end residues are part of each CDR3. The D gene is left open where the match is weak. A clone size is listed for some rows: how often the clone was seen (once, few, many), or a class if it is expanded.

CDR3aa,CDR3nt,d_gene,j_gene,v_gene,abundance
CASSWGDYGYTF,TGTGCCAGCAGTTGGGGGGACTATGGCTACACCTTC,NA,TRBJ1-2,TRBV28,NA
CASSPDFYGYTF,TGCGCCAGCAGCCCTGATTTCTATGGCTACACCTTC,NA,TRBJ1-2,TRBV5-1,NA
CASSLAPGHGSEAFF,TGCGCCAGCAGCTTGGCTCCGGGTCACGGATCTGAAGCTTTCTTT,NA,TRBJ1-1,TRBV5-1,NA
CASSYSTGGDTEAFF,TGTGCCAGCAGTTACTCGACAGGCGGGGACACTGAAGCTTTCTTT,NA,TRBJ1-1,TRBV6-6,NA
CASSQAGGQFF,TGTGCCAGCAGTCAAGCGGGGGGGCAGTTCTTC,TRBD2,TRBJ2-1,TRBV6-5,NA
CASSNRALNQPQHF,TGTGCCAGCAGTAACCGGGCCCTCAATCAGCCCCAGCATTTT,NA,TRBJ1-5,TRBV27,NA
CASSSQKFTGELFF,TGTGCCAGCAGCTCACAGAAATTCACCGGGGAGCTGTTTTTT,NA,TRBJ2-2,TRBV7-2,NA
CASSFQGLLVVQYF,TGTGCCAGCAGTTTCCAGGGGTTGCTGGTGGTGCAGTACTTC,NA,TRBJ2-7,TRBV27,NA
CASSLGAGQLSYEQYF,TGTGCCAGCAGCTTAGGGGCCGGACAGCTATCCTACGAGCAGTACTTC,NA,TRBJ2-7,TRBV7-2,few
CASSLGGYSNQPQHF,TGTGCCAGCAGCTTGGGCGGCTATAGCAATCAGCCCCAGCATTTT,NA,TRBJ1-5,TRBV5-6,NA
CASSLGSLTYYEQYF,TGTGCCAGCAGCTTAGGTAGCCTAACCTACTACGAGCAGTACTTC,NA,TRBJ2-7,TRBV7-2,NA
CASLVSGIDTQYF,TGTGCCAGCCTTGTTAGCGGGATAGATACGCAGTATTTT,TRBD2,TRBJ2-3,TRBV6-1,once
CASSHATGRSSYEQYF,TGCGCCAGCAGCCATGCCACGGGACGGAGCTCCTACGAGCAGTACTTC,NA,TRBJ2-7,TRBV4-1,few
CASRELGSGNTIYF,TGCGCCAGCAGGGAGTTGGGCTCTGGAAACACCATATATTTT,NA,TRBJ1-3,TRBV10-2,NA
CASSLEMVHNYGYTF,TGTGCCAGCAGCTTGGAAATGGTTCATAACTATGGCTACACCTTC,NA,TRBJ1-2,TRBV5-5,NA
CASSLGTRSSTDTQYF,TGCGCCAGCAGCTTGGGGACTAGGTCTAGCACAGATACGCAGTATTTT,TRBD2,TRBJ2-3,TRBV5-1,NA
CASSRDRGITGELFF,TGTGCCAGCTCACGCGACAGGGGAATCACCGGGGAGCTGTTTTTT,TRBD1,TRBJ2-2,TRBV18,NA
CASSFKTGGANVLTF,TGCGCCAGCAGCTTCAAGACAGGCGGGGCCAACGTCCTGACTTTC,NA,TRBJ2-6,TRBV5-1,NA
CASSFADSEQYF,TGTGCCAGCAGCTTCGCAGATAGTGAGCAGTACTTC,NA,TRBJ2-7,TRBV5-4,NA
CASSLGETQYF,TGTGCCAGTAGTCTAGGGGAGACCCAGTACTTC,NA,TRBJ2-5,TRBV19,few
CASRIGPTNTEAFF,TGTGCCAGCAGAATCGGACCCACGAACACTGAAGCTTTCTTT,NA,TRBJ1-1,TRBV7-3,NA
CASSADHGRQTSYGYTF,TGTGCCAGTAGTGCAGATCACGGAAGACAGACCTCCTATGGCTACACCTTC,NA,TRBJ1-2,TRBV19,NA
CASSKALDRAKYEQYF,TGTGCCAGCAGCAAAGCGCTGGACAGGGCGAAATACGAGCAGTACTTC,NA,TRBJ2-7,TRBV21-1,NA
CASSFGQLNNSPLHF,TGTGCCAGCAGTTTTGGACAGCTTAATAATTCACCCCTCCACTTT,NA,TRBJ1-6,TRBV6-5,once
CASSLVVMPTDTQYF,TGTGCCAGCAGCTTAGTGGTCATGCCCACAGATACGCAGTATTTT,NA,TRBJ2-3,TRBV7-9,NA
CASSLGLAGAANTGELFF,TGTGCCAGCAGCTTAGGGCTAGCGGGGGCCGCGAACACCGGGGAGCTGTTTTTT,TRBD2,TRBJ2-2,TRBV7-3,NA
CASSQDTPSSASPLHF,TGCGCCAGCAGCCAAGATACGCCGTCAAGTGCTTCACCCCTCCACTTT,NA,TRBJ1-6,TRBV4-3,NA
CASSLFGDRGPDTQYF,TGCGCCAGCAGCTTGTTTGGGGACAGGGGACCAGATACGCAGTATTTT,TRBD1,TRBJ2-3,TRBV5-1,NA
CASSPLFGAYEQYF,TGTGCCAGCTCCCCCCTTTTTGGAGCCTACGAGCAGTACTTC,NA,TRBJ2-7,TRBV6-1,NA
CATSSGDRGSGYTF,TGTGCCACCAGCAGTGGGGACAGGGGATCCGGCTACACCTTC,TRBD1,TRBJ1-2,TRBV15,NA
CASSLTGTGLEKLFF,TGCGCCAGCAGCTTGACCGGGACAGGACTGGAAAAACTGTTTTTT,TRBD1,TRBJ1-4,TRBV5-1,NA
CASSLGDTGLGYTF,TGTGCCAGCAGCTTGGGAGACACGGGACTTGGCTACACCTTC,NA,TRBJ1-2,TRBV11-1,NA
CASSVFRVHTGELFF,TGTGCCAGCAGTGTGTTCAGGGTACACACCGGGGAGCTGTTTTTT,NA,TRBJ2-2,TRBV2,NA
CASSYGLAGEGEQFF,TGCGCCAGCAGTTATGGACTAGCCGGTGAGGGGGAGCAGTTCTTC,TRBD2,TRBJ2-1,TRBV5-1,NA
CATSRDGAGADTQYF,TGTGCCACCAGCAGAGATGGGGCAGGGGCAGATACGCAGTATTTT,NA,TRBJ2-3,TRBV15,NA
CASSSRQSGNVVATEAFF,TGTGCCAGCAGCTCCCGACAGTCCGGAAACGTGGTGGCCACTGAAGCTTTCTTT,NA,TRBJ1-1,TRBV5-5,NA
CASSPGTGNTGELFF,TGTGCCAGCAGTCCCGGGACAGGCAACACCGGGGAGCTGTTTTTT,TRBD1,TRBJ2-2,TRBV5-4,NA
CASSLAFSGGQETQYF,TGTGCCAGCAGCTTAGCTTTCAGCGGGGGACAAGAGACCCAGTACTTC,TRBD2,TRBJ2-5,TRBV7-7,once
CASSPTEDYGYTF,TGTGCCAGCTCACCCACGGAGGACTATGGCTACACCTTC,NA,TRBJ1-2,TRBV18,NA
CASSVRGSNEKLFF,TGTGCCAGCAGCGTCAGGGGGTCTAATGAAAAACTGTTTTTT,TRBD1,TRBJ1-4,TRBV7-3,few
CATRPGRGNEKLFF,TGTGCCACCAGACCGGGCAGGGGGAATGAAAAACTGTTTTTT,TRBD1,TRBJ1-4,TRBV10-3,NA
CAISNGTGLFPLHF,TGTGCCATCAGTAACGGGACAGGGCTTTTTCCCCTCCACTTT,TRBD1,TRBJ1-6,TRBV10-3,NA